This is a list of T cell receptor beta chains from one sample in a study of CD8 T cells in Susac syndrome. TCRdb redid the calling of the immunoSEQ multiplex PCR reads with MiXCR, one entry per CDR3 protein. The profile shows around 300,000 distinct CDR3 sequences, about 82% of them singletons. Sequencing was performed on CD8+ T cells from PBMCs. The receptors shown here come from a human donor with multiple sclerosis. CDR3s include the opening cysteine and the closing phenylalanine or tryptophan. Each record gives: clone size, V gene, D gene, J gene, CDR3 protein, CDR3 DNA. D genes are given only for firm matches. Clone size is shown for a subset of rows, as once, few, many or a class of expanded clone.

-	TRBV5-1	-	TRBJ2-7	CASSIRGDEQYF	TGCGCCAGCAGCATTAGGGGTGACGAGCAGTACTTC
-	TRBV4-1	-	TRBJ1-2	CASSQEGPQGDYGYTF	TGCGCCAGCAGCCAAGAGGGCCCACAGGGAGACTATGGCTACACCTTC
once	TRBV7-9	TRBD1	TRBJ1-2	CASSPQGAYRKILLGYTF	TGTGCCAGCAGCCCACAGGGGGCCTACAGGAAAATCCTCCTCGGCTACACCTTC
-	TRBV28	-	TRBJ1-1	CASSRIMGGAEAFF	TGTGCCAGCAGTCGGATAATGGGGGGAGCTGAAGCTTTCTTT
-	TRBV6-1	-	TRBJ2-5	CASSRDPPRRPLGETQYF	TGTGCCAGCAGCCGAGACCCACCGAGACGGCCCCTGGGAGAGACCCAGTACTTC
once	TRBV15	-	TRBJ1-4	CATSTEATPPNEKLFF	TGTGCCACCTCCACGGAGGCCACCCCACCTAATGAAAAACTGTTTTTT
-	TRBV30	TRBD1	TRBJ1-2	CACTLVTGYGYTF	TGTGCCTGCACGTTGGTGACAGGGTATGGCTACACCTTC
-	TRBV7-9	-	TRBJ2-1	CASSPPWGSYNEQFF	TGTGCCAGCAGCCCCCCCTGGGGGAGCTACAATGAGCAGTTCTTC
-	TRBV7-2	TRBD1	TRBJ2-7	CASSGFRGQRYEQYF	TGTGCCAGCAGCGGCTTCCGGGGACAGCGCTACGAGCAGTACTTC
-	TRBV28	-	TRBJ2-5	CASSESPETQYF	TGTGCCAGCAGTGAAAGTCCGGAGACCCAGTACTTC
few	TRBV6-5	-	TRBJ2-1	CASSYGHNEQFF	TGTGCCAGCAGTTACGGCCACAATGAGCAGTTCTTC
-	TRBV12-3/TRBV12-4	-	TRBJ2-3	CASSSPDAGWSTDTQYF	TGTGCCAGCAGTTCCCCCGATGCTGGGTGGAGCACAGATACGCAGTATTTT
-	TRBV27	-	TRBJ1-2	CASSLAAWGGYGYTF	TGTGCCAGCAGTTTGGCTGCCTGGGGCGGCTATGGCTACACCTTC
-	TRBV11-2	TRBD1	TRBJ1-3	CASSPSPDRAGNTIYF	TGTGCCAGCAGCCCTAGCCCGGACAGGGCTGGAAACACCATATATTTT
-	TRBV28	-	TRBJ1-1	CASSGQSTEAFF	TGTGCCAGCAGTGGACAGTCCACTGAAGCTTTCTTT
-	TRBV11-2	TRBD1	TRBJ2-7	CASSLQGESYEQYF	TGTGCCAGCAGCCTACAGGGGGAATCCTACGAGCAGTACTTC
-	TRBV7-9	-	TRBJ2-1	CASSLGLGQGGNEQFF	TGTGCCAGCAGCTTAGGACTCGGACAGGGAGGGAATGAGCAGTTCTTC
-	TRBV28	TRBD2	TRBJ2-4	CASSNGTSGRGIEAKNIQYF	TGTGCCAGCAGCAATGGGACTAGCGGGAGGGGAATAGAAGCCAAAAACATTCAGTACTTC
-	TRBV4-3	-	TRBJ2-5	CASSQAIKRAPQETQYF	TGCGCCAGCAGCCAAGCGATCAAGCGGGCTCCCCAAGAGACCCAGTACTTC
-	TRBV6-5	-	TRBJ2-3	CASSYSPTDTQYF	TGTGCCAGCAGTTATTCTCCCACAGATACGCAGTATTTT
-	TRBV19	TRBD2	TRBJ2-1	CASRLAGYNEQFF	TGTGCCAGTAGACTAGCGGGTTACAATGAGCAGTTCTTC
-	TRBV7-9	-	TRBJ2-1	CASSPLRGGYNEQFF	TGTGCCAGCAGCCCCCTCAGGGGCGGGTACAATGAGCAGTTCTTC
-	TRBV7-8	TRBD1	TRBJ2-7	CASSSGPGQAISYEQYF	TGTGCCAGCAGCTCGGGACCGGGACAGGCGATCTCCTACGAGCAGTACTTC
-	TRBV4-3	-	TRBJ2-2	CASSPSDLGGDTGELFF	TGCGCCAGCAGCCCGTCCGACTTGGGGGGTGACACCGGGGAGCTGTTTTTT
-	TRBV27	-	TRBJ1-1	CASSWGRSSGAFF	TGTGCCAGCAGTTGGGGACGGAGTAGCGGAGCTTTCTTT
-	TRBV6-2/TRBV6-3	TRBD2	TRBJ2-1	CASRLRLAGDYNEQFF	TGTGCCAGCAGACTACGACTAGCGGGAGATTACAATGAGCAGTTCTTC
few	TRBV5-4	-	TRBJ2-1	CASSRAPQRWDSDNEQFF	TGTGCCAGCAGCCGCGCCCCTCAGAGGTGGGACTCCGACAATGAGCAGTTCTTC
-	TRBV20-1	TRBD1	TRBJ1-1	CSATGTVNTEAFF	TGCAGTGCTACCGGGACAGTGAACACTGAAGCTTTCTTT
-	TRBV12-3/TRBV12-4	TRBD2	TRBJ2-2	CASSINSGRRSGELFF	TGTGCCAGCAGTATCAATAGCGGGAGACGGAGCGGGGAGCTGTTTTTT
-	TRBV28	-	TRBJ1-2	CASTWTVNYGYTF	TGTGCCAGCACTTGGACAGTCAACTATGGCTACACCTTC
-	TRBV5-1	TRBD1	TRBJ1-1	CASSGGTGGPEAFF	TGCGCCAGCAGCGGAGGGACAGGGGGCCCTGAAGCTTTCTTT
-	TRBV29-1	TRBD1	TRBJ2-6	CSVTGTGASGANVLTF	TGCAGCGTTACCGGGACAGGGGCCTCTGGGGCCAACGTCCTGACTTTC
-	TRBV7-3	-	TRBJ2-7	CASSPDVSYEQYF	TGTGCCAGCAGCCCCGACGTTTCCTACGAGCAGTACTTC
-	TRBV11-3	TRBD2	TRBJ2-7	CASNTGLAGDYEQYF	TGTGCCAGCAACACGGGACTAGCGGGAGACTACGAGCAGTACTTC
-	TRBV29-1	-	TRBJ2-7	CSVEDPGGVEQYF	TGCAGCGTTGAAGATCCAGGAGGCGTCGAGCAGTACTTC
-	TRBV28	-	TRBJ1-3	CASSLSPPTRTGNTIYF	TGTGCCAGCAGTTTATCCCCCCCTACGAGAACTGGAAACACCATATATTTT
-	TRBV25-1	-	TRBJ1-1	CASSENPTANTEAFF	TGTGCCAGCAGTGAAAACCCGACAGCTAACACTGAAGCTTTCTTT
-	TRBV6-1	TRBD2	TRBJ2-3	CASSETSGRVSTDTQYF	TGTGCCAGCAGTGAAACTAGCGGGAGGGTCAGCACAGATACGCAGTATTTT
-	TRBV19	TRBD2	TRBJ2-1	CASSPSAGGPAEQFF	TGTGCCAGTAGTCCGTCGGCGGGAGGGCCGGCTGAGCAGTTCTTC
-	TRBV28	TRBD2	TRBJ2-7	CASSFATSGSYEQYF	TGTGCCAGCAGTTTCGCGACTAGCGGTTCCTACGAGCAGTACTTC
-	TRBV5-1	TRBD2	TRBJ2-1	CASSLFTVSSGGKDEQFF	TGCGCCAGCAGCTTGTTCACGGTTTCCAGCGGGGGTAAGGATGAGCAGTTCTTC
-	TRBV6-5	TRBD1	TRBJ1-6	CASSSRQGLGWNSPLHF	TGTGCCAGCAGTTCGCGACAGGGGTTAGGTTGGAATTCACCCCTCCACTTT
-	TRBV11-2	TRBD1	TRBJ2-1	CASSPKQGIIYNEQFF	TGTGCCAGCAGCCCTAAACAGGGGATCATCTACAATGAGCAGTTCTTC
-	TRBV6-2/TRBV6-3	-	TRBJ1-2	CASSSITPDRTNNYGYTF	TGTGCCAGCAGTTCAATCACGCCGGACCGAACAAATAACTATGGCTACACCTTC
few	TRBV15	-	TRBJ2-7	CATKPAQAGYEQYF	TGTGCCACCAAACCGGCCCAGGCGGGCTACGAGCAGTACTTC
-	TRBV4-1	-	TRBJ1-3	CASSQAGSGNTIYF	TGCGCCAGCAGCCAAGCCGGGTCTGGAAACACCATATATTTT
-	TRBV29-1	TRBD1	TRBJ1-2	CSVKGTAYGYTF	TGCAGCGTTAAGGGGACAGCATATGGCTACACCTTC
-	TRBV18	TRBD2	TRBJ2-7	CASSPSLARTYEQYF	TGTGCCAGCTCACCCTCACTAGCGAGGACCTACGAGCAGTACTTC
once	TRBV18	TRBD1	TRBJ2-1	CASFPGQSYNEQFF	TGTGCCAGCTTTCCGGGACAGTCCTACAATGAGCAGTTCTTC
-	TRBV28	-	TRBJ2-7	CASSLWLSGLTGSEQYF	TGTGCCAGCAGTTTATGGCTCTCGGGTCTCACAGGGTCCGAGCAGTACTTC
-	TRBV21-1	-	TRBJ1-5	CASSKRGRGRGDPSNQPQHF	TGTGCCAGCAGCAAACGGGGAAGGGGCAGGGGAGACCCTAGCAATCAGCCCCAGCATTTT
-	TRBV7-8	-	TRBJ1-2	CASSPFLGARSSGYTF	TGTGCCAGCAGCCCTTTTTTGGGGGCGCGGTCCTCTGGCTACACCTTC
-	TRBV7-2	-	TRBJ1-1	CASSLVGRDSNTEAFF	TGTGCCAGCAGCTTAGTAGGCCGGGATTCTAACACTGAAGCTTTCTTT
once	TRBV27	-	TRBJ2-6	CASGQGFYSGANVLTF	TGTGCCAGCGGTCAGGGATTCTACTCTGGGGCCAACGTCCTGACTTTC
-	TRBV20-1	TRBD2	TRBJ2-2	CSARDPRGSIGELFF	TGCAGTGCTAGAGATCCCCGCGGGAGCATAGGGGAGCTGTTTTTT
once	TRBV30	-	TRBJ2-2	CAWSVVGTGELFF	TGTGCCTGGAGTGTAGTGGGCACCGGGGAGCTGTTTTTT